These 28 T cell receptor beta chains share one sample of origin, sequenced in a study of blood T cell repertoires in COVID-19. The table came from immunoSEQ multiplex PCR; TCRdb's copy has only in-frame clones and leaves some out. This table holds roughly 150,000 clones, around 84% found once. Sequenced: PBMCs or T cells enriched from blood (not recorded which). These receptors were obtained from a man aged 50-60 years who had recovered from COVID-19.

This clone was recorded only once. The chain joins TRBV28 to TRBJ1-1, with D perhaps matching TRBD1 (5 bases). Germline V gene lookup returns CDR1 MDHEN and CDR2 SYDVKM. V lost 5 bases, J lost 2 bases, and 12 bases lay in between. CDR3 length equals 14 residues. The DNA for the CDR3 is TGTGCCAGCAGTCCCGCAGGGTCCAACACTGAAGCTTTCTTT. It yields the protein CASSPAGSNTEAFF.

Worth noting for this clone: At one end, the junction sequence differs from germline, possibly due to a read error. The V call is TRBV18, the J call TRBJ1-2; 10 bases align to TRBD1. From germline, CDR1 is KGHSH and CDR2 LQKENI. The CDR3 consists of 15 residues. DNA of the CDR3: TGTGCCAGCTCATCACCGGGACAGGGGAACTATGGCTACACCTTC. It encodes CASSSPGQGNYGYTF.

The CDR3 is CASSPVDWHTGELFF. DNA for the CDR3: TGTGCCAGCAGCCCAGTAGACTGGCACACCGGGGAGCTGTTTTTT. The rearrangement joins TRBV7-3 to TRBJ2-2, with unresolved D. CDR1 SGHTA and CDR2 FQGTGA come from the germline V gene. The CDR3 is made up of 15 amino acids. Trimming removed 5 bases at V and 3 bases at J, with 13 bases between.

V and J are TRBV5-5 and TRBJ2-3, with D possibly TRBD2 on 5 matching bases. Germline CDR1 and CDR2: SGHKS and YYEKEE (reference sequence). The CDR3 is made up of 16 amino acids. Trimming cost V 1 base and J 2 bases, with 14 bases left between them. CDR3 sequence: CASSLRLPGITDTQYF. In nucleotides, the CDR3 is TGTGCCAGCAGCTTGAGGTTGCCGGGGATCACAGATACGCAGTATTTT.

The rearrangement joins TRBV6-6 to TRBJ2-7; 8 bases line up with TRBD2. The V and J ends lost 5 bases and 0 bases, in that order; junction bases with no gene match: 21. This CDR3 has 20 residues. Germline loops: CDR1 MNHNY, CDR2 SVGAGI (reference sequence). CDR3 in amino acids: CASSPLPGLGNGRSSYEQYF. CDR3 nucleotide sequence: TGTGCCAGCAGTCCCTTACCGGGACTAGGAAATGGGAGGAGCTCCTACGAGCAGTACTTC.

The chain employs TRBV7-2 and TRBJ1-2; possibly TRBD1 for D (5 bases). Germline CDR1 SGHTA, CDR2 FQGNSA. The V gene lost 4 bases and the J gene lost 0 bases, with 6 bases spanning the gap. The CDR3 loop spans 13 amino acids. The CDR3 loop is CASSSTANYGYTF. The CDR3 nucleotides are TGTGCCAGCAGCTCGACAGCTAACTATGGCTACACCTTC.

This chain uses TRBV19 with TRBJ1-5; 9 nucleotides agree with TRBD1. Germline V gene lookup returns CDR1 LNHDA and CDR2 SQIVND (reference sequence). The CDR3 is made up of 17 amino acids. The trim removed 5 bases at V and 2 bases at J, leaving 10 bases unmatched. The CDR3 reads CASSVQGAVSGNQPQHF. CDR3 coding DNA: TGTGCCAGTAGTGTACAGGGGGCGGTCAGTGGCAATCAGCCCCAGCATTTT.

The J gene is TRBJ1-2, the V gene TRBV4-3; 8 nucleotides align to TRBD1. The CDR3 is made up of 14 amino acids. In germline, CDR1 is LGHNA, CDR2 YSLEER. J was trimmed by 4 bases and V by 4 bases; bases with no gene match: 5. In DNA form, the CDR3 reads TGCGCCAGCAGCCCGGACAGGGCTGTCTATGGCTACACCTTC. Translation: CASSPDRAVYGYTF.

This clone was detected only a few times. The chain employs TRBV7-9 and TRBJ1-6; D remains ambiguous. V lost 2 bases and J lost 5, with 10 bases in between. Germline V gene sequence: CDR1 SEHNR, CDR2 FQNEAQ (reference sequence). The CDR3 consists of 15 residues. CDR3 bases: TGTGCCAGCAGCTTATATGGGGAGGATAATTCACCCCTCCACTTT. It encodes CASSLYGEDNSPLHF.

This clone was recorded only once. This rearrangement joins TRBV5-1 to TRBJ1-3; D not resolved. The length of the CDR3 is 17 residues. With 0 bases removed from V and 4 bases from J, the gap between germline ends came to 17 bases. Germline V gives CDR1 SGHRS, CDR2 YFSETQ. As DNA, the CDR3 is TGCGCCAGCAGCTTGGATGCCAGTTTCCTGATGGGAAACACCATATATTTT. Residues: CASSLDASFLMGNTIYF.

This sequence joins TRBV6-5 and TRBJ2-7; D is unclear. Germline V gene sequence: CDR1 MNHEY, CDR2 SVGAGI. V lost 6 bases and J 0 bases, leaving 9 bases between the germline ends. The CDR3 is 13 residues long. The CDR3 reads CASRQPGSYEQYF. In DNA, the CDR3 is TGTGCCAGCAGGCAGCCAGGCTCCTACGAGCAGTACTTC.

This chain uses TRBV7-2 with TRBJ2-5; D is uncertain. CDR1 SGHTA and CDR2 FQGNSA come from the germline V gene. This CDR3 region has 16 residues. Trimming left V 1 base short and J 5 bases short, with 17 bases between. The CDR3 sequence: CASSLGVTPRRETQYF. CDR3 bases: TGTGCCAGCAGCTTAGGAGTGACACCGAGACGGGAGACCCAGTACTTC.

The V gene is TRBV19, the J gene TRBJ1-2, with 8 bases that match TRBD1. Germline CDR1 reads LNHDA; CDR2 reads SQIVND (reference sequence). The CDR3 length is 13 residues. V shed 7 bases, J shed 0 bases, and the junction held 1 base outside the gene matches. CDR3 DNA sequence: TGTGCCAGTAAGGACAGGGCTAACTATGGCTACACCTTC. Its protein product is CASKDRANYGYTF. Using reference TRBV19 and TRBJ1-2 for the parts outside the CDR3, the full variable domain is DGGITQSPKYLFRKEGQNVTLSCEQNLNHDAMYWYRQDPGQGLRLIYYSQIVNDFQKGDIAEGYSVSREKKESFPLTVTSAQKNPTAFYLCASKDRANYGYTFGSGTRLTVV.

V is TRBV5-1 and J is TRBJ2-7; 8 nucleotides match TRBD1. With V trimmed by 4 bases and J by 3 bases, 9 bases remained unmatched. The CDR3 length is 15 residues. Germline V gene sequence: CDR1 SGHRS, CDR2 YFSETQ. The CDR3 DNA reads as TGCGCCAGCAGCCATACGACAGGGGCAGTCTACGAGCAGTACTTC. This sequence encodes CASSHTTGAVYEQYF.

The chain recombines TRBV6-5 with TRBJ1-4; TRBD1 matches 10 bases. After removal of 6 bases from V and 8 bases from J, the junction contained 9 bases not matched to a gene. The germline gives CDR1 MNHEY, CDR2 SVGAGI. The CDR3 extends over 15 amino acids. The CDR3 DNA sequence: TGTGCCAGCAGGGGGACAGGGGCCCCGACGGAAAAACTGTTTTTT. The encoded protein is CASRGTGAPTEKLFF.

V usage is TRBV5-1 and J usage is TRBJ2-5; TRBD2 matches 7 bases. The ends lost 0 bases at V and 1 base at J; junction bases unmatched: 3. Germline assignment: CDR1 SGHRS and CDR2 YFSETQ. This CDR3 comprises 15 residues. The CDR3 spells CASSLGSSGQETQYF. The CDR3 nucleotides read TGCGCCAGCAGCTTGGGTTCTAGCGGCCAAGAGACCCAGTACTTC.

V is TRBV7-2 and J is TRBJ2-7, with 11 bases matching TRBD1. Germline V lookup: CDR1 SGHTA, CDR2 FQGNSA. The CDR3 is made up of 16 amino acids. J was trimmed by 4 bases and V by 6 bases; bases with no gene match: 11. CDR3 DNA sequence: TGTGCCAGCAGAGATACCGGGACAGGGGGTGGGTACGAGCAGTACTTC. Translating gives CASRDTGTGGGYEQYF.

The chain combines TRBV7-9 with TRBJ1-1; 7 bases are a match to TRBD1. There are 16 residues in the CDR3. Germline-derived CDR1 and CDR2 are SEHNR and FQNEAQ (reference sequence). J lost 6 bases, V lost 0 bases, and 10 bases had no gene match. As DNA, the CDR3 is TGTGCCAGCAGCTTAGCCGGGACAGCCCCTTTGGCTGAAGCTTTCTTT. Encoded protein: CASSLAGTAPLAEAFF.

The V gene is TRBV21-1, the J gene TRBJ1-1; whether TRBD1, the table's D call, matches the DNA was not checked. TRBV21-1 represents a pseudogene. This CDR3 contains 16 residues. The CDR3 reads CASSKERQERSLGAFF. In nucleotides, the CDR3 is TGTGCCAGCAGCAAAGAGAGACAGGAAAGGTCCCTAGGTGCTTTCTTT.

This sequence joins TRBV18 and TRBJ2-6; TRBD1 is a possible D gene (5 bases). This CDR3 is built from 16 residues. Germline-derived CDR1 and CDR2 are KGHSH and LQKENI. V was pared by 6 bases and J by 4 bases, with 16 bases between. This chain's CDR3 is CASSLDSALGANVLTF. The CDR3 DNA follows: TGTGCCAGCTCGCTCGACAGTGCCTTAGGGGCCAACGTCCTGACTTTC.

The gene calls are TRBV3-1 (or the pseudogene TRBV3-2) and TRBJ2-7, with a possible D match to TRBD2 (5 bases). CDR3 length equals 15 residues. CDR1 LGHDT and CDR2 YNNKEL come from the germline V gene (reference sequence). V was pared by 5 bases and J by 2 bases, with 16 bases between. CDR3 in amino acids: CASSYRTAGTYEQYF. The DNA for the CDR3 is TGTGCCAGCAGCTACCGGACGGCGGGCACCTACGAGCAGTACTTC.

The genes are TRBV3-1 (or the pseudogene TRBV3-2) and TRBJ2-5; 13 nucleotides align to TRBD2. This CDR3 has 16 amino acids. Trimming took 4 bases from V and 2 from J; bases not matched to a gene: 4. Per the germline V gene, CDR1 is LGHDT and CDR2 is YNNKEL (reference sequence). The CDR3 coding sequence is TGTGCCAGCAGCCCGGGACTAGCGGGGCCACAAGAGACCCAGTACTTC. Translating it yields CASSPGLAGPQETQYF.

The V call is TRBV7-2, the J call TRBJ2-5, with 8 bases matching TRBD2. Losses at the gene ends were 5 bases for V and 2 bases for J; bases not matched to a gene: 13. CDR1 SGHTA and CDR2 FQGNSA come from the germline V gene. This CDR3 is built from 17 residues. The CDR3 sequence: CASSPGGWGRKQETQYF. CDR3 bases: TGTGCCAGCAGCCCGGGGGGGTGGGGCCGCAAACAAGAGACCCAGTACTTC.

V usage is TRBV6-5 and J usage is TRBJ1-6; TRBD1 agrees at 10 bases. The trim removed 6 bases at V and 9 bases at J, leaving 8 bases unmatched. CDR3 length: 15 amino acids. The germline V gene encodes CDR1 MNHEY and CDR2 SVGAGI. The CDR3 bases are TGTGCCAGCAGGGACCCTGGGACAGGGGTTTCACCCCTCCACTTT. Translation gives CASRDPGTGVSPLHF.

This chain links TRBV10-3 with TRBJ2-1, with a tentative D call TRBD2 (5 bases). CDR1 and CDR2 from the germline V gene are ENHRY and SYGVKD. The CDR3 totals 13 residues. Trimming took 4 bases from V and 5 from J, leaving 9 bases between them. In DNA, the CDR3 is TGTGCCATCAGTGCGGGGTCCGACAATGAGCAGTTCTTC. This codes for CAISAGSDNEQFF.

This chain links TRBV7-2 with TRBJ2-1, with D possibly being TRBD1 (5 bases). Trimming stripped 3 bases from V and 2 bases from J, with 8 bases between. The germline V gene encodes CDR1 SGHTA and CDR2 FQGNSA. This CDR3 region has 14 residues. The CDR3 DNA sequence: TGTGCCAGCAGCTTTGAAGGGGCCTACAATGAGCAGTTCTTC. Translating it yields CASSFEGAYNEQFF.

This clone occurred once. The CDR3 loop is CASSEGRAGANVLTF. Written as DNA, the CDR3 is TGTGCCAGCAGTGAAGGGCGGGCTGGGGCCAACGTCCTGACTTTC. The chain recombines TRBV2 with TRBJ2-6, with D perhaps matching TRBD2 (5 bases). Germline CDR1 SNHLY, CDR2 FYNNEI. This CDR3 has 15 amino acids. The V and J ends lost 1 base and 2 bases respectively, with 6 bases between them.

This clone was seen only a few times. For the CDR3, the DNA is TGTGCTAGTGGTTCTCGACTAGCGATAGGCTACGAGCAGTACTTC. Translated, it gives CASGSRLAIGYEQYF. The chain uses TRBV12-5 and TRBJ2-7, with TRBD2 matching over 8 bases. CDR1 and CDR2 (germline): LGHNT, FRNRAP. The length of the CDR3 is 15 residues. J was trimmed by 3 bases and V by 4 bases; bases with no gene match: 8.